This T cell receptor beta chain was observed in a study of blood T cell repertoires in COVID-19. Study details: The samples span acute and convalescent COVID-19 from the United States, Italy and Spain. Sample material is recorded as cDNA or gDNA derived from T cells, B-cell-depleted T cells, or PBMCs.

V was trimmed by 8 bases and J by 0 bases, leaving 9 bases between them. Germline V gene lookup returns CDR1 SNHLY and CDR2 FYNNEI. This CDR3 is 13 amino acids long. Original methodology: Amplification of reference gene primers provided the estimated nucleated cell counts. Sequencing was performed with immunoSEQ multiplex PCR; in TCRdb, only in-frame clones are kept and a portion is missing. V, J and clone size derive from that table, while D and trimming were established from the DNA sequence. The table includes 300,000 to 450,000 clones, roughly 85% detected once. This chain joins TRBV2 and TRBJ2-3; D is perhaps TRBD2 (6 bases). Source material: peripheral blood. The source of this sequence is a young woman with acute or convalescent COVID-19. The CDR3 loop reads CASGRESTDTQYF. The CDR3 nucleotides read TGTGCCAGCGGGCGGGAAAGCACAGATACGCAGTATTTT.